These 14 T cell receptor beta chains originate from one sample sequenced in a study of blood T cell repertoires in COVID-19. Assay: immunoSEQ multiplex PCR; the TCRdb copy retains only in-frame clones and omits some. The repertoire holds approximately 120,000 clones, about 80% seen once, with approximately 7% in the top ten. The specimen sequenced was peripheral blood. All receptors come from a woman between 50 and 59 years old with acute or convalescent COVID-19.

The rearrangement links TRBV10-3 to TRBJ2-3; TRBD1 aligns across 7 bases. V was clipped by 4 bases and J by 3 bases; unmatched bases: 7. This CDR3 has 15 amino acids. Germline CDR1 ENHRY, CDR2 SYGVKD. CDR3 protein: CAISAPGQLTDTQYF. CDR3 DNA sequence: TGTGCCATCAGTGCTCCGGGACAGTTAACAGATACGCAGTATTTT.

The chain recombines TRBV12-3 or TRBV12-4 with TRBJ2-6; TRBD1 might be the D (5 bases). Trimming stripped 8 bases from V and 3 bases from J, with 8 bases between. The CDR3 extends over 13 amino acids. In DNA, the CDR3 is TGTGCCAGCCAACAGGTTGGGGCCAACGTCCTGACTTTC. The encoded protein is CASQQVGANVLTF.

The genes are TRBV5-1 and TRBJ1-2; the D gene is possibly TRBD1 (5 bases). Per germline, CDR1 SGHRS and CDR2 YFSETQ. V was clipped by 2 bases and J by 0 bases, with 8 bases between them. The CDR3 has 14 residues. CDR3: CASSLDSPNYGYTF. CDR3 nucleotides: TGCGCCAGCAGCTTAGACAGTCCTAACTATGGCTACACCTTC.

V and J are TRBV5-1 and TRBJ1-6; 10 bases line up with TRBD1. CDR3 size: 14 residues. Germline-derived CDR1 and CDR2 are SGHRS and YFSETQ. The junction had 1 base not matched to a gene; V was cut back by 2 bases and J by 8 bases. This CDR3 reads CASSLGQGDSPLHF. In nucleotides, the CDR3 is TGCGCCAGCAGCTTAGGACAGGGGGATTCACCCCTCCACTTT.

The rearrangement uses TRBV30 and TRBJ2-7, with 9 bases matching TRBD1. After removal of 7 bases from V and 5 bases from J, the junction contained 9 bases not matched to a gene. Germline CDR1 is GTSNPN and CDR2 is SVGIG (reference sequence). CDR3 size: 13 residues. The CDR3, as DNA: TGTGCCTTCAACAGGGGGCGCAGCCACGAGCAGTACTTC. It yields the protein CAFNRGRSHEQYF.

The chain links TRBV2 to TRBJ1-1; TRBD1 matches at 9 bases. Germline V gene sequence: CDR1 SNHLY, CDR2 FYNNEI. This CDR3 is 16 amino acids long. Losses at the gene ends were 2 bases for V and 5 bases for J; bases not matched to a gene: 9. The CDR3 here is CASSERPGTGRTEAFF. The CDR3 DNA follows: TGTGCCAGCAGTGAACGGCCCGGGACAGGGAGGACTGAAGCTTTCTTT.

The J gene is TRBJ1-1, the V gene TRBV5-4; the D gene is possibly TRBD1 (6 bases). V was cut by 0 bases and J by 9 bases, with 12 bases left in between. Germline V gene lookup returns CDR1 SGHNT and CDR2 YYREEE (reference sequence). The CDR3 totals 13 residues. CDR3: CASSLGGDTQAFF. In nucleotides, the CDR3 is TGTGCCAGCAGCTTGGGTGGGGACACCCAAGCTTTCTTT.

A remark on this clone: Distinct nucleotide sequences in the sample also encode this CDR3. The rearrangement links TRBV27 to TRBJ1-6; D might be TRBD1 (5 bases). Germline CDR1 and CDR2: MNHEY and SMNVEV (reference sequence). The V gene lost 4 bases and the J gene lost 4 bases, with 5 bases spanning the gap. This CDR3 is 13 amino acids long. The CDR3 DNA is TGTGCCAGCAGTTCAGGGTATAATTCACCCCTCCACTTT. Amino acids: CASSSGYNSPLHF.

This chain connects TRBV30 to TRBJ2-3, with TRBD1 as a possible D gene (5 bases). Looked up from germline, CDR1 is GTSNPN and CDR2 is SVGIG (reference sequence). The length of the CDR3 is 16 residues. V dropped 1 base and J dropped 6 bases, with 20 bases sitting between them. CDR3: CAWSAQTGFKGDTQYF. CDR3 sequence (DNA): TGTGCCTGGAGTGCCCAGACCGGGTTCAAGGGGGATACGCAGTATTTT. The full variable domain, with the rest looked up from reference TRBV30 and TRBJ2-3, is SQTIHQWPATLVQPVGSPLSLECTVEGTSNPNLYWYRQAAGRGLQLLFYSVGIGQISSEVPQNLSASRPQDRQFILSSKKLLLSDSGFYLCAWSAQTGFKGDTQYFGPGTRLTVL.

The V call is TRBV5-1, the J call TRBJ1-1; a possible D gene is TRBD1 (5 bases). CDR3 length: 14 amino acids. V lost 2 bases and J lost 5, with 13 bases in between. Germline CDR1 is SGHRS and CDR2 is YFSETQ. CDR3 sequence (DNA): TGCGCCAGCAGCTTCACTACTGGGGGGACTGAAGCTTTCTTT. It specifies CASSFTTGGTEAFF.

The chain carries TRBV27 and TRBJ2-1, with 10 positions matching TRBD1. V gave up 4 bases and J gave up 8 bases; unmatched junction bases: 5. Germline assignment: CDR1 MNHEY and CDR2 SMNVEV (reference sequence). The CDR3 has 14 residues. The CDR3, as DNA: TGTGCCAGCAGTTCCGGGACAGGGGTGGATGAGCAGTTCTTC. Translation: CASSSGTGVDEQFF.

This chain links TRBV27 with TRBJ2-7; 7 bases line up with TRBD2. Germline CDR1 reads MNHEY; CDR2 reads SMNVEV (reference sequence). The CDR3 is made up of 12 amino acids. The chain's CDR3 is CVAGGRTYEQYF. CDR3 nucleotide sequence: TGTGTAGCGGGCGGTCGTACCTACGAGCAGTACTTC.

The chain recombines TRBV6-2 or TRBV6-3 with TRBJ1-3; the D is unclear. V lost 0 bases to trimming and J lost 2 bases, with 14 bases between them. This CDR3 has 17 residues. Germline loops: CDR1 MNHEY, CDR2 SVGEGT. CDR3 sequence (DNA): TGTGCCAGCAGTTACTCCTTACTTACTACTCCTGGAAACACCATATATTTT. It encodes CASSYSLLTTPGNTIYF.

This clone is a singleton in its sample. The gene calls are TRBV5-1 and TRBJ2-7; D may be TRBD2 (6 bases). Trimming left V 3 bases short and J 4 bases short, with 17 bases between. CDR1 is SGHRS and CDR2 is YFSETQ in the germline V gene. The CDR3 loop spans 15 amino acids. The CDR3 sequence is CASSYLGTLGYEQYF. The CDR3 DNA follows: TGCGCCAGCAGCTATCTCGGGACTTTGGGTTACGAGCAGTACTTC.